This TCR beta chain was sequenced for a study of blood T cell repertoires in COVID-19. At the level of the study: Researchers got acute and convalescent COVID-19 samples from the United States, Italy and Spain. The cDNA or gDNA used as material had been derived from T cells, B-cell-depleted T cells, or PBMCs.

In the original workflow: Estimated nucleated cell counts came from reference gene primer amplification. The data were produced by immunoSEQ multiplex PCR, yet TCRdb's version contains in-frame clones alone and is incomplete. That table is the source of V, J and clone size, and D and trimming were worked out from the DNA. The data contain some 190,000 clones, roughly four fifths of them seen just once; the ten biggest clones take up approximately 8%. V lost 9 bases, J lost 6 bases, and 10 bases stayed unmatched. Germline-derived CDR1 and CDR2 are SEHNR and FQNEAQ (reference sequence). This CDR3 contains 14 residues.

This TCR came from a woman of 80 years or more with COVID-19, enrolled during active disease. This sequence joins TRBV7-9 and TRBJ2-2; 7 bases fit TRBD2. Sequencing was done on a sample of peripheral blood. In DNA form, the CDR3 reads TGTGCCAGACATCGCGGGGCGGGGGCCGGGGAGCTGTTTTTT. It specifies CARHRGAGAGELFF.